This TCR beta chain originates from a study of human thymus T cells. Study results and limitations: Apparent skewing of V and J gene usage characterized both thymic and blood repertoires.

Donation came from healthy Finnish infants having corrective surgery for congenital heart defects. Four of the eight donors gave roughly 0.5-1 mL blood during surgery. The repertoire was sequenced with immunoSEQ multiplex PCR; TCRdb's copy has only in-frame clones and lacks some. This table has 40,000 to 45,000 clones, approximately 95% appearing once. Note on this clone: Its antigen is unidentified.

Germline values: CDR1 LNHDA, CDR2 SQIVND (reference sequence). The CDR3 consists of 16 residues. The V gene lost 0 bases and the J gene lost 3 bases, with 12 bases spanning the gap. Sequencing input: blood. This TCR came from a boy in the first two years of life with a congenital heart defect but otherwise immunologically healthy. V is TRBV19 and J is TRBJ1-5, with D perhaps matching TRBD1 (6 bases). CDR3 nucleotide sequence: TGTGCCAGTAGTATAGACTGGGGGCCGATCAATCAGCCCCAGCATTTT. This sequence encodes CASSIDWGPINQPQHF.